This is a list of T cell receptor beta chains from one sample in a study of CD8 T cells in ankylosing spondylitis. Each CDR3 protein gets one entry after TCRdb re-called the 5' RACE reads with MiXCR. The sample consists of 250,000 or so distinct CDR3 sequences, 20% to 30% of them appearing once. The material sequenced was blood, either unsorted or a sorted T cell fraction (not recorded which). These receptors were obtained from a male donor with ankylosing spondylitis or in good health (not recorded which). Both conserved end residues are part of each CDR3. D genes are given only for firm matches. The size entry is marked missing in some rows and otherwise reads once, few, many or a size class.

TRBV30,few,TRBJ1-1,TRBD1,CAWSVTGTGGTEAFF,TGTGCCTGGAGTGTCACCGGGACAGGGGGGACTGAAGCTTTCTTT
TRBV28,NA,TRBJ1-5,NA,CASSTLWGNQPQHF,TGTGCCAGCAGTACGTTGTGGGGCAATCAGCCCCAGCATTTT
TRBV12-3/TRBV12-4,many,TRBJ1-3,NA,CASTGGGNTIYF,TGTGCCAGCACAGGCGGCGGAAACACCATATATTTT
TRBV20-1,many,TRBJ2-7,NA,CSASQAQYEQYF,TGCAGTGCTAGTCAGGCCCAATACGAGCAGTACTTC
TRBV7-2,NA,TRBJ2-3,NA,CASSRPTTTDTQYF,TGTGCCAGCAGCCGCCCGACTACCACAGATACGCAGTATTTT
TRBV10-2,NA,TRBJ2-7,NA,CATLQGYEQYF,TGCGCCACATTACAGGGATACGAGCAGTACTTC
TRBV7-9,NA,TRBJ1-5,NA,CASSLVRDQPQHF,TGTGCCAGCAGCTTAGTAAGGGATCAGCCCCAGCATTTT
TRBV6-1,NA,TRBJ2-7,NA,CASSEAYSSYEQYF,TGTGCCAGCAGTGAAGCCTACAGCTCCTACGAGCAGTACTTC
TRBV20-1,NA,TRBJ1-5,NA,CSARDLGGNQPQHF,TGCAGTGCTAGAGATCTGGGGGGCAATCAGCCCCAGCATTTT
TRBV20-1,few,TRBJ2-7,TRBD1,CSASSPSARDRVDSEQYF,TGCAGTGCTAGCTCCCCATCGGCCCGGGACAGGGTTGATTCCGAGCAGTACTTC
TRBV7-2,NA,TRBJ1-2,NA,CASSLRMAGYTF,TGTGCCAGCAGCTTAAGGATGGCGGGCTACACCTTC
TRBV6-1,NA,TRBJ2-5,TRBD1,CASSRDRHQETQYF,TGTGCCAGCAGTCGGGACAGGCACCAAGAGACCCAGTACTTC
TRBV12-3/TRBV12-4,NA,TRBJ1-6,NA,CASKGGARSPLHF,TGTGCCAGCAAAGGGGGGGCGCGGTCACCCCTCCACTTT
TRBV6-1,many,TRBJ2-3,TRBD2,CASRAWGGRGADTQYF,TGTGCCAGCAGAGCCTGGGGGGGGCGGGGGGCAGATACGCAGTATTTT
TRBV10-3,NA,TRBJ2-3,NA,CAISESDQTRETQYF,TGTGCCATCAGTGAGTCGGACCAGACAAGGGAGACGCAGTATTTT
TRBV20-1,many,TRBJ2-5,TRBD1,CSAPPGQTQETQYF,TGCAGTGCGCCCCCGGGACAGACCCAAGAGACCCAGTACTTC
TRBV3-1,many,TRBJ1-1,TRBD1,CASSLGQMNTEAFF,TGTGCCAGCAGTCTGGGACAGATGAACACTGAAGCTTTCTTT
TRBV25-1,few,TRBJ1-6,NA,CASSEYGQNYYNSPLHF,TGTGCCAGCAGTGAATATGGCCAGAATTACTATAATTCACCCCTCCACTTT
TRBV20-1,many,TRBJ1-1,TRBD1,CSARDGTDANTEAFF,TGCAGTGCTAGAGATGGGACAGACGCGAACACTGAAGCTTTCTTT
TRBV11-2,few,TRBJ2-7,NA,CASRGGLPYEQYF,TGTGCCAGCAGAGGGGGGTTGCCCTACGAGCAGTACTTC
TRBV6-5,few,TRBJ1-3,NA,CASSYGGAGGNTIYF,TGTGCCAGCAGTTACGGGGGGGCGGGAGGAAACACCATATATTTT
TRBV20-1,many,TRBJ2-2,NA,CSAGTDYGPGELFF,TGCAGCGCCGGGACGGATTACGGTCCCGGGGAGCTGTTTTTT
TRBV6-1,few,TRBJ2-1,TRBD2,CASSRTSSNEQFF,TGTGCCAGCAGTCGGACTAGCTCGAATGAGCAGTTCTTC
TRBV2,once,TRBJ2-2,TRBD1,CASSDDRGWSGELFF,TGTGCCAGCAGTGACGACAGGGGCTGGTCCGGGGAGCTGTTTTTT
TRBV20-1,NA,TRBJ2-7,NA,CSASDRYYEQYF,TGCAGTGCTTCGGACAGATACTACGAGCAGTACTTC
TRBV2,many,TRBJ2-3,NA,CASSGKGKSTDTQYF,TGTGCCAGCAGTGGGAAGGGCAAATCCACAGATACGCAGTATTTT
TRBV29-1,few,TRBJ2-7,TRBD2,CSVERGSGASEQYF,TGCAGCGTTGAGCGGGGCAGCGGGGCCTCCGAGCAGTACTTC
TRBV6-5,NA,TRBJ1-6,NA,CASSYSRPAAGGSPLHF,TGTGCCAGCAGTTACTCTAGGCCTGCCGCGGGGGGTTCACCCCTCCACTTT
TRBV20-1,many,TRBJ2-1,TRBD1,CSAHSWTGGSYNEQFF,TGCAGTGCTCATTCGTGGACAGGAGGTTCCTACAATGAGCAGTTCTTC
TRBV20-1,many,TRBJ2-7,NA,CSASPLTSAYEQYF,TGCAGTGCTAGCCCCCTAACGTCCGCCTACGAGCAGTACTTC
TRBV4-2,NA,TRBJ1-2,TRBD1,CASSPRQGGGYTF,TGTGCCAGCAGCCCGCGACAGGGAGGTGGCTACACCTTC
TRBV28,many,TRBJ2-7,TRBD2,CASSFGLAGTDEQYF,TGTGCCAGCAGTTTCGGACTAGCGGGGACAGACGAGCAGTACTTC
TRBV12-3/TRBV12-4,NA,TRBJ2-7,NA,CASSSRVSEQYF,TGTGCCAGCAGTTCCAGGGTATCCGAGCAGTACTTC
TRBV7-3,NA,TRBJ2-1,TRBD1,CASSLRDRGSEQFF,TGTGCCAGCAGCTTAAGAGACAGGGGGAGTGAGCAGTTCTTC
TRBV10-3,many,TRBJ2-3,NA,CAMKPQASTDTQYF,TGTGCCATGAAACCACAGGCTAGCACAGATACGCAGTATTTT
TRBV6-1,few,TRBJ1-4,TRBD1,CASTTTGATNEKLFF,TGTGCCAGCACGACTACAGGGGCAACTAATGAAAAACTGTTTTTT
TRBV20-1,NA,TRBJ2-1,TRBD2,CSARRASGVHNEQFF,TGCAGTGCTAGAAGGGCTAGCGGGGTCCACAATGAGCAGTTCTTC
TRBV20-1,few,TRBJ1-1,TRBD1,CSARVPDRAPEAFF,TGCAGTGCTAGAGTCCCGGACAGGGCACCTGAAGCTTTCTTT
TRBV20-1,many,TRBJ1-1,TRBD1,CSAYIAGGAFF,TGCAGTGCTTATATCGCAGGGGGGGCTTTCTTT
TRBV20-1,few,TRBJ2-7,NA,CSASYGSSYEQYF,TGCAGTGCTAGTTACGGGAGCTCCTACGAGCAGTACTTC
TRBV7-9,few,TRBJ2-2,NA,CASSLIGGAHTGELFF,TGTGCCAGCAGCTTAATCGGGGGCGCTCACACCGGGGAGCTGTTTTTT